These T cell receptor beta chains were read from a single sample in a study of shared clonotypes between healthy human individuals. Clones were sequenced by immunoSEQ multiplex PCR, and TCRdb holds only the in-frame ones, with some missing. The data contain about 710,000 clones, less than 80% of them seen just once; the ten biggest clones take up around 1.8%. Sequenced: memory CD4+ T cells sorted from blood. The receptor source for this set is a woman in her thirties in good health. The CDR3 runs from the conserved cysteine through the conserved F or W.

v_call: TRBV2; j_call: TRBJ2-1; cdr3_aa: CASIWGTGAYNEQFF
v_call: TRBV2; j_call: TRBJ2-1; cdr3_aa: CASSGLVNEQFF
v_call: TRBV6-6; j_call: TRBJ1-5; cdr3_aa: CASSYGGSNQPQHF
v_call: TRBV27; j_call: TRBJ2-1; cdr3_aa: CASSPEGWVQFF
v_call: TRBV10-3; j_call: TRBJ2-7; cdr3_aa: CAIRRDYEQYF
v_call: TRBV4-1; j_call: TRBJ2-1; cdr3_aa: CASSPRTSGTYNEQFF
v_call: TRBV6-5; j_call: TRBJ2-1; cdr3_aa: CASSYSGRGYNEQFF
v_call: TRBV19; j_call: TRBJ2-3; cdr3_aa: CASSTGQGTQYF
v_call: TRBV10-1; j_call: TRBJ2-2; cdr3_aa: CASSGGTSRGGELFF
v_call: TRBV5-1; j_call: TRBJ2-2; cdr3_aa: CASHFSGTHTGELFF
v_call: TRBV19; j_call: TRBJ1-2; cdr3_aa: CASSRDDTADGYTF
v_call: TRBV28; j_call: TRBJ2-2; cdr3_aa: CASSTGTSHTGELFF
v_call: TRBV7-2; j_call: TRBJ2-1; cdr3_aa: CASSLLGQGYNEQFF
v_call: TRBV29-1; j_call: TRBJ2-7; cdr3_aa: CSVEGPGTGLYEQYF
v_call: TRBV4-2; j_call: TRBJ2-7; cdr3_aa: CASSQASGSRRNEQYF
v_call: TRBV6-5; j_call: TRBJ2-7; cdr3_aa: CASSYSPSSTYEQYF
v_call: TRBV13; j_call: TRBJ1-1; cdr3_aa: CASSLGGQNTEAFF
v_call: TRBV28; j_call: TRBJ2-7; cdr3_aa: CASSLNRGWEQYF
v_call: TRBV21-1; j_call: TRBJ2-7; cdr3_aa: CASSKAVGRIGGSLRSYEQYF
v_call: TRBV28; j_call: TRBJ1-5; cdr3_aa: CASSLDRQGWSNQPQHF
v_call: TRBV6-1; j_call: TRBJ1-5; cdr3_aa: CASSGTEDQPQHF
v_call: TRBV27; j_call: TRBJ1-2; cdr3_aa: CASSRNPLRNGYTF
v_call: TRBV6-1; j_call: TRBJ2-7; cdr3_aa: CASRITGAEQYF
v_call: TRBV4-1; j_call: TRBJ1-2; cdr3_aa: CASSLRERLANYGYTF
v_call: TRBV19; j_call: TRBJ2-7; cdr3_aa: CASSDGTGVYEQYF
v_call: TRBV19; j_call: TRBJ1-1; cdr3_aa: CASSKSRDRGWVSPQEAFF
v_call: TRBV5-1; j_call: TRBJ2-1; cdr3_aa: CASSLESGTYNEQFF